The 5 T cell receptor beta chains below all came from one sample that was sequenced in a study of T-cell memory formation after mild COVID-19 listed by TCRdb under 2021. Receptor amplification or capture employed 5' RACE. Data came from an Illumina NovaSeq 6000. TCRdb passed the public sequencing reads through fastp at Q25 and MiXCR, retaining productive beta sequences. When rows share a CDR3 protein, they turn into one entry using the most common DNA and genes. Across this sample there are 90,000 to 120,000 distinct CDR3 sequences, with approximately 15% seen only once. The ten largest clones take up about 39% of the sample. Material for sequencing was PBMCs or a T cell subset sorted from them (not recorded which). The origin of the receptors is a man between 18 and 35 years old who had mild COVID-19 (a few samples of this study predate the infection). The sample titles of this study are shuffled in the database, so cell type and time point are left out; the donor was told from shared clones.

The J gene is TRBJ2-1, the V gene TRBV7-2; D is uncertain. V was cut by 5 bases and J by 10 bases, with 12 bases left in between. CDR1 is SGHTA, CDR2 FQGNSA, per germline. The CDR3 is made up of 12 amino acids. The CDR3 protein is CASSASPFEQFF. In DNA form, the CDR3 reads TGTGCCAGCAGCGCAAGTCCCTTCGAGCAGTTCTTC. The full variable domain, completed using reference TRBV7-2 and TRBJ2-1, is GAGVSQSPSNKVTEKGKDVELRCDPISGHTALYWYRQSLGQGLEFLIYFQGNSAPDKSGLPSDRFSAERTGGSVSTLTIQRTQQEDSAVYLCASSASPFEQFFGPGTRLTVL.

This clonotype was recorded a few times. The chain joins TRBV7-9 to TRBJ1-1; possibly TRBD1 for D (5 bases). Germline assignment: CDR1 SEHNR and CDR2 FQNEAQ (reference sequence). V lost 3 bases and J lost 1, with 12 bases in between. This CDR3 comprises 15 residues. Written as DNA, the CDR3 is TGTGCCAGCAGCTTGCCGGGACGGAGGAACACTGAAGCTTTCTTT. The encoded protein is CASSLPGRRNTEAFF.

J is TRBJ2-3 and V is TRBV5-6; D is unresolved. V dropped 0 bases and J dropped 0 bases, with 5 bases sitting between them. This CDR3 is 14 amino acids long. Germline V gene data show CDR1 as SGHDT and CDR2 as YYEEEE. In DNA form, the CDR3 reads TGTGCCAGCAGCTTGGCCTCTAGCACAGATACGCAGTATTTT. It yields the protein CASSLASSTDTQYF.

This clonotype was observed a few times. The chain employs TRBV19 and TRBJ2-7; TRBD1 matches 7 bases. In germline, CDR1 is LNHDA, CDR2 SQIVND (reference sequence). V was pared by 6 bases and J by 2 bases, with 4 bases of the junction left unmatched. The CDR3 consists of 13 residues. CDR3 amino acids: CASSRDRTYEQYF. The CDR3 DNA reads as TGTGCCAGTAGCCGGGACAGAACCTACGAGCAGTACTTC.

This clonotype was detected a few times. The chain is built from TRBV7-6 and TRBJ1-6; no reliable D call. The CDR3 extends over 15 amino acids. The V end was cut by 7 bases, the J end by 0 bases, with 10 bases between. Germline CDR1 SGHVS, CDR2 FNYEAQ. DNA of the CDR3: TGTGCCAGCACCTTCAGGCCCTCCTATAATTCACCCCTCCACTTT. Amino acids: CASTFRPSYNSPLHF.